Here is one T cell receptor (beta chain) with its context. Its cognate antigen is unknown. The data originate from a study of cytomegalovirus exposure and HLA in healthy donors. Findings of the study overall: Within a later analysis, the majority of CMV-associated TCR beta chains appeared HLA-restricted.

Germline V gives CDR1 DFQATT, CDR2 SNEGSKA (reference sequence). V shed 3 bases and J shed 10 bases, with 3 bases lying between them. The CDR3 is 8 residues long. The PCR had 60 Vbeta and 13 Jbeta primers. Assay used: immunoSEQ multiplex PCR; TCRdb lists only in-frame clones, some missing. The data show under 200,000 clones, 75% to 80% seen once. This clonotype was obtained from a man over 45 in good health and CMV-seropositive. Sequencing was carried out using PBMCs. The chain carries TRBV20-1 and TRBJ1-1, with no clear D. CDR3 in DNA: TGCAGTGCTAGCAGAGCTTTCTTT. Its protein is CSASRAFF.